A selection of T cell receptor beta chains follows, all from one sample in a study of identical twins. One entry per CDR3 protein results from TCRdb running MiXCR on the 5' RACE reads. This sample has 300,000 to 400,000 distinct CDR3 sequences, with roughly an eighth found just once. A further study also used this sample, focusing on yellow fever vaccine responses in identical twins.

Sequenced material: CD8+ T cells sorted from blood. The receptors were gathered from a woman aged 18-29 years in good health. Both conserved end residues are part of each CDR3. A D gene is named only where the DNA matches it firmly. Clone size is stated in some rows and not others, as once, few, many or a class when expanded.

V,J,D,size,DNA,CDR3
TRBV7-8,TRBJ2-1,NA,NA,TGTGCCAGCAGCTTATTTGAGGTGGGGGCGGGTGAGCAGTTCTTC,CASSLFEVGAGEQFF
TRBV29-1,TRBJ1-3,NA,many,TGCAGCGTCCAGGTGGACACCATATATTTT,CSVQVDTIYF
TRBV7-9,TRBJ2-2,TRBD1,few,TGTGCCAGCAGCTCCACAGGGGGAAACACCGGGGAGCTGTTTTTT,CASSSTGGNTGELFF
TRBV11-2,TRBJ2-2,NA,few,TGTGCCAGCAGCCCTACCTCCCTCCGGGACCCCACCGGGGAGCTGTTTTTT,CASSPTSLRDPTGELFF
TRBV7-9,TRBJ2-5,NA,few,TGTGCCAGCAGCTTAGCCTGGGAGGAGACCCAGTACTTC,CASSLAWEETQYF
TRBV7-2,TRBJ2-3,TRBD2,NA,TGTGCCAGCAGCTTCCGACTAGCGGGGGGGCAAGATACGCAGTATTTT,CASSFRLAGGQDTQYF
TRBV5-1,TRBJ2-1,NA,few,TGCGCCAGCAGCTTGGCCAGGTATGTGATCAGTGAGCAGTTCTTC,CASSLARYVISEQFF
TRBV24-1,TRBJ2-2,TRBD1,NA,TGTGCCACCAGTACCTCCAGTCAACGGGACAGGGGGCGCACCGGGGAGCTGTTTTTT,CATSTSSQRDRGRTGELFF
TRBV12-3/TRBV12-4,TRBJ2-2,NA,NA,TGTGCCAGCAGTTTTGGAGGGGGGCCCGGGGAGCTGTTTTTT,CASSFGGGPGELFF
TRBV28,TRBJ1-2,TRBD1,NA,TGTGCCAGCAGTCCCCCCGGGACAGGGAGATTGGGCTACACCTTC,CASSPPGTGRLGYTF
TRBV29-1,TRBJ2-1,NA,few,TGCAGCGTTCGAGGGGATGAGCAGTTCTTC,CSVRGDEQFF
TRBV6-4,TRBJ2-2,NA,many,TGTGCCAGCAGTGAGGGAACCACCGGGGAGCTGTTTTTT,CASSEGTTGELFF
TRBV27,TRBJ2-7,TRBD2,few,TGTGCCAGCAGTGAGAGCGGGAGAAACTCAGACGAGCAGTACTTC,CASSESGRNSDEQYF
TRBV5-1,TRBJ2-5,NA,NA,TGCGCCAGCAGCTTGGAACCGGGACCCAGGGTGGAGACCCAGTACTTC,CASSLEPGPRVETQYF
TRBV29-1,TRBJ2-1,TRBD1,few,TGCAGCGTTGAAGACTTCGGACAGGGTGAATACAATGAGCAGTTCTTC,CSVEDFGQGEYNEQFF
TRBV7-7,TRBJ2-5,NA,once,TGTGCCAGCAGCTCCTTGGGGGTGGCGGGAAAGGAGACCCAGTACTTC,CASSSLGVAGKETQYF
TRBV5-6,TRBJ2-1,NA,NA,TGTGCCAGCAGCCCCGGGACGCTAAGCGATGAGCAGTTCTTC,CASSPGTLSDEQFF
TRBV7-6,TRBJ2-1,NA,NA,TGTGCCAGCAGCCCCCACCTTCGGGACTCGGAACAATTAGAGCAGTTCTTC,CASSPHLRDSEQLEQFF
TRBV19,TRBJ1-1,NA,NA,TGTGCCAGTAGTATGGTTTGGGGTGACGCTTTCTTT,CASSMVWGDAFF
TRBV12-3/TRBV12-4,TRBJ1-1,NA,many,TGTGCCAGCAGTCCGCAGAAGGGGGGCGGGACTGAAGCTTTCTTT,CASSPQKGGGTEAFF
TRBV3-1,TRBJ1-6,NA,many,TGTGCCAGCAGCCGGGTGTTGGAGTCCTATAATTCACCCCTCCACTTT,CASSRVLESYNSPLHF
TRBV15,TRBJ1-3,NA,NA,TGTGCCACCAGCAGAGAGGGAAACACCATATATTTT,CATSREGNTIYF
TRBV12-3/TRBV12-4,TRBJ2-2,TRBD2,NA,TGTGCCAGCAGTTATGGTGGGACTAGCGTGGCGAACACCGGGGAGCTGTTTTTT,CASSYGGTSVANTGELFF
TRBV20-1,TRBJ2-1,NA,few,TGCAGTGGGGCCTTAGGGTACAATGAGCAGTTCTTC,CSGALGYNEQFF
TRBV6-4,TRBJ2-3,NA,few,TGTGCCAGCAGTGAAACGGGTCCCACAGATACGCAGTATTTT,CASSETGPTDTQYF
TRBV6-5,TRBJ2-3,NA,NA,TGTGCCAGCAGACACTCTACCACAGATACGCAGTATTTT,CASRHSTTDTQYF
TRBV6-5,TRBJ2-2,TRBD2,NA,TGTGCCAGCAGTTACGATGCGGGAGGGGGGACCGGGGAGCTGTTTTTT,CASSYDAGGGTGELFF
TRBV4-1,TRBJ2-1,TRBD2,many,TGCGCCAGCAGCGAAAAGCGGGAGTTGGAACTTAGGTACAATGAGCAGTTCTTC,CASSEKRELELRYNEQFF
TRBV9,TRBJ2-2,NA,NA,TGTGCCAGCAGCGTAGCAGAGGTCGGGGAGCTGTTTTTT,CASSVAEVGELFF